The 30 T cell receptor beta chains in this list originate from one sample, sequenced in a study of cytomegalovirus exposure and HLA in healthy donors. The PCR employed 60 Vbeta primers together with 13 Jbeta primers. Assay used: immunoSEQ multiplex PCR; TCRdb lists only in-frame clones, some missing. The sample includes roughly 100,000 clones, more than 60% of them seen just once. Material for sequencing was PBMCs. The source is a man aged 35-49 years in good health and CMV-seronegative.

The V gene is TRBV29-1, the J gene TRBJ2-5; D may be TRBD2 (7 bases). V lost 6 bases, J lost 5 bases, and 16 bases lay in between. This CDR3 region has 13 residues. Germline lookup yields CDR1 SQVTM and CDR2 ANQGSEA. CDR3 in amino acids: CSVEGRGWETQYF. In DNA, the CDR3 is TGCAGCGTCGAGGGGAGGGGGTGGGAGACCCAGTACTTC.

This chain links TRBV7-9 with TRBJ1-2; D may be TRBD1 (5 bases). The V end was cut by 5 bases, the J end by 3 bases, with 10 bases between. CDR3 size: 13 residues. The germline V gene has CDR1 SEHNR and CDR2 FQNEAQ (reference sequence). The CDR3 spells CASSAQGYYGYTF. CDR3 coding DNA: TGTGCCAGCAGCGCCCAGGGATACTATGGCTACACCTTC.

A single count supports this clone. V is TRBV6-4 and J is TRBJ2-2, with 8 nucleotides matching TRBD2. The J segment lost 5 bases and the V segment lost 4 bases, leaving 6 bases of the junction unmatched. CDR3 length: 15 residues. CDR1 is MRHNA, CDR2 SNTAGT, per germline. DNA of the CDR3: TGTGCCAGCAGTGCTTCTAGCGGGCGGACCGGGGAGCTGTTTTTT. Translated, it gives CASSASSGRTGELFF.

The chain's CDR3 is CASSLTSGGTDTQYF. CDR3 coding DNA: TGCGCCAGCAGCTTAACTAGCGGGGGCACAGATACGCAGTATTTT. The chain employs TRBV5-1 and TRBJ2-3; 10 nucleotides align to TRBD2. V lost 2 bases to trimming and J lost 1 base; unmatched junction nucleotides: 1. The length of the CDR3 is 15 residues. From germline, CDR1 is SGHRS and CDR2 YFSETQ.

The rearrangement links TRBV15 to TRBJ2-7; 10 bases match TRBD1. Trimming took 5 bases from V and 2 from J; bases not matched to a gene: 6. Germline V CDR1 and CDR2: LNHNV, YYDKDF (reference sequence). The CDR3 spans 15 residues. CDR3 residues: CATSDRDRGTYEQYF. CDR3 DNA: TGTGCCACCAGCGACAGGGACAGGGGCACCTACGAGCAGTACTTC.

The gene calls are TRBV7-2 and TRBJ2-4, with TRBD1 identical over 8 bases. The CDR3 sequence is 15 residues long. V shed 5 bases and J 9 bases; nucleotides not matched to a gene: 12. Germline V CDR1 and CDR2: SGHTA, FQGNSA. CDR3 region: CASSPEPQGAAIQYF. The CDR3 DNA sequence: TGTGCCAGCAGCCCCGAACCCCAGGGGGCGGCCATTCAGTACTTC.

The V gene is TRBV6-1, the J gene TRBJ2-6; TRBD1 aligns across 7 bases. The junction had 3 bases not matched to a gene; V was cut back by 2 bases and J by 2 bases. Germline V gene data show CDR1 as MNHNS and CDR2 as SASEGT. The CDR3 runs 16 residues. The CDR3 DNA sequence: TGTGCCAGCAGTGAATCCACAGGGGCTGGGGCCAACGTCCTGACTTTC. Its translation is CASSESTGAGANVLTF.

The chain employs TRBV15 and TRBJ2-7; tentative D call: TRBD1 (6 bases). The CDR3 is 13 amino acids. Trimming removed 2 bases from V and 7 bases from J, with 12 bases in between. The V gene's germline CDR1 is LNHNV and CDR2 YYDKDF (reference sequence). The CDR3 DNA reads TGTGCCACCAGCAGAACAGGGTCGGGGGAGCAGTACTTC. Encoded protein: CATSRTGSGEQYF.

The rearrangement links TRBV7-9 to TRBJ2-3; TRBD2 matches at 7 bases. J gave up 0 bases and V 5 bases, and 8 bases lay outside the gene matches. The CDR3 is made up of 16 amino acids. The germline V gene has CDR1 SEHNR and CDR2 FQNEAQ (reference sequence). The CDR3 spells CASSKNPGLSTDTQYF. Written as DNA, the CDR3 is TGTGCCAGCAGCAAAAATCCGGGACTAAGCACAGATACGCAGTATTTT.

CDR3 nucleotides: TGTGCCAGCAGCTTGGGGACTGTGGAGACCCAGTACTTC. Amino acids: CASSLGTVETQYF. The rearrangement links TRBV5-4 to TRBJ2-5; TRBD2 is a possible D gene (5 bases). This CDR3 region has 13 residues. Germline loops: CDR1 SGHNT, CDR2 YYREEE (reference sequence). Trimming took 0 bases from V and 5 from J, leaving 8 bases between them.

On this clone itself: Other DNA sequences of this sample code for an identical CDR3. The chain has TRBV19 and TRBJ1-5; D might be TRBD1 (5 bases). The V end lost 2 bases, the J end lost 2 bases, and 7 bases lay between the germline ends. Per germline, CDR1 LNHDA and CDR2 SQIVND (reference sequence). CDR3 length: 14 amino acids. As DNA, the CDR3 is TGTGCCAGTAGTATACAGGGTGGCAATCAGCCCCAGCATTTT. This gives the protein CASSIQGGNQPQHF.

Written as DNA, the CDR3 is TGTGCCAGCAGTGACAGCGGCTTCGGTTCACCCCTCCACTTT. This sequence encodes CASSDSGFGSPLHF. The chain employs TRBV6-1 and TRBJ1-6; D unresolved. Germline CDR1 MNHNS, CDR2 SASEGT. The length of the CDR3 is 14 residues. V lost 3 bases, J lost 9 bases, and 12 bases lay in between.

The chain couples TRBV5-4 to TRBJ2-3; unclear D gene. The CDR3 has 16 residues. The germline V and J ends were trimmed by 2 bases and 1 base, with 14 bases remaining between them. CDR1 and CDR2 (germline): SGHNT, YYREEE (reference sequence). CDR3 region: CASSLSGRPRTDTQYF. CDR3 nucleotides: TGTGCCAGCAGCTTATCAGGCCGGCCTCGCACAGATACGCAGTATTTT.

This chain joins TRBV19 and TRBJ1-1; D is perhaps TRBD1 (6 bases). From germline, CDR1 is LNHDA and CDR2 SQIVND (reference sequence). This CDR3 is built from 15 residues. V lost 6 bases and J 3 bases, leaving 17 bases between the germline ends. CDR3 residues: CASRLAGATYTEAFF. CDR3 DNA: TGTGCCAGTAGATTAGCAGGGGCTACCTACACTGAAGCTTTCTTT.

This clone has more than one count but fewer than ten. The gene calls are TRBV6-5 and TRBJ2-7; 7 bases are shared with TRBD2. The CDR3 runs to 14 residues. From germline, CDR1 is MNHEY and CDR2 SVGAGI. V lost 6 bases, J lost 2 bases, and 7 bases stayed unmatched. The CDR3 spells CASSRSGVTYEQYF. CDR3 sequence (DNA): TGTGCCAGCAGCCGGAGCGGGGTTACCTACGAGCAGTACTTC.

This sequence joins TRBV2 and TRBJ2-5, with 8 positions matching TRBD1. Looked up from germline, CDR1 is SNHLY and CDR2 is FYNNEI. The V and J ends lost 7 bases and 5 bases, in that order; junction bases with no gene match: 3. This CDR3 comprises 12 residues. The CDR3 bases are TGTGCCAGCACAGGGGGCTGGGAGACCCAGTACTTC. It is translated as CASTGGWETQYF.

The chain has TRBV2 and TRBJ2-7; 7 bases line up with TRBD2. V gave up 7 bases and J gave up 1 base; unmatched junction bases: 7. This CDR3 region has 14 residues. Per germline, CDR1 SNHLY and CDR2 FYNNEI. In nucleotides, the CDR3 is TGTGCCAGCACTGGAGCTAGCGGTTCCTACGAGCAGTACTTC. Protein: CASTGASGSYEQYF.

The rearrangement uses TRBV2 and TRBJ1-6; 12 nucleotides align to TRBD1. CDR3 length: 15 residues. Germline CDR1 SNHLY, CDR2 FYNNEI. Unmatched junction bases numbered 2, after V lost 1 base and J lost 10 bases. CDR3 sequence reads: CASSEGDRGLSPLHF. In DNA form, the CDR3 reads TGTGCCAGCAGTGAAGGGGACAGGGGGCTCTCACCCCTCCACTTT.

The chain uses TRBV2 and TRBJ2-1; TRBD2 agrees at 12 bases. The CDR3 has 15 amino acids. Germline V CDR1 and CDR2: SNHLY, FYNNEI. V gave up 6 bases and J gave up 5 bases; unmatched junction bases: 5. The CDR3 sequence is CASRSSGGVHNEQFF. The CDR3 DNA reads TGTGCCAGCAGGTCTAGCGGGGGGGTCCACAATGAGCAGTTCTTC. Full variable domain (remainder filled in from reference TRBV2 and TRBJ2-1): EPEVTQTPSHQVTQMGQEVILRCVPISNHLYFYWYRQILGQKVEFLVSFYNNEISEKSEIFDDQFSVERPDGSNFTLKIRSTKLEDSAMYFCASRSSGGVHNEQFFGPGTRLTVL.

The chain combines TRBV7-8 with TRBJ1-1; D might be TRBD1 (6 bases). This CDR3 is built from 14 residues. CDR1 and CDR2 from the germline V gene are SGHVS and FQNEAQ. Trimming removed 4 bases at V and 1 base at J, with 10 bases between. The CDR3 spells CASSYRVSNTEAFF. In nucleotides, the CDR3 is TGTGCCAGCAGCTACAGGGTGTCGAACACTGAAGCTTTCTTT.

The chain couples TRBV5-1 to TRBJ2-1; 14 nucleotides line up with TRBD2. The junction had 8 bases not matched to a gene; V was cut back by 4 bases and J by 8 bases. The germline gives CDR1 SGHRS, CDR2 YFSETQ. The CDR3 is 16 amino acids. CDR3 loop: CASSEGLAGGLDEQFF. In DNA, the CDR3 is TGCGCCAGCAGCGAAGGACTAGCGGGGGGCCTGGATGAGCAGTTCTTC.

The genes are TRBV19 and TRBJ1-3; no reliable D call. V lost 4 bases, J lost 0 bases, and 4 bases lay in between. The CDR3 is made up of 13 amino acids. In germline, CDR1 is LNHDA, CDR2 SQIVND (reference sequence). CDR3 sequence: CASSTYSGNTIYF. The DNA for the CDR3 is TGTGCCAGTAGTACTTACTCTGGAAACACCATATATTTT.

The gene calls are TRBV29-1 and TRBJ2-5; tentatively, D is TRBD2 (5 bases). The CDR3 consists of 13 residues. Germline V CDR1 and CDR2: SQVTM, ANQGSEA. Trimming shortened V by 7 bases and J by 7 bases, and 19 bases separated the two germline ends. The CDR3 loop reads CSASKAGDGTQYF. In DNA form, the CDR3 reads TGCAGCGCTAGCAAGGCCGGGGATGGGACCCAGTACTTC.

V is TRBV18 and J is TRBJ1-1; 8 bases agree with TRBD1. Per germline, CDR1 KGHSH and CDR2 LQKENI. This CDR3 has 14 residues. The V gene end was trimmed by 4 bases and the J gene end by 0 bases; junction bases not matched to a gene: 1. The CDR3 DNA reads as TGTGCCAGCTCACAGACAGGGGTGAACACTGAAGCTTTCTTT. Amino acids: CASSQTGVNTEAFF.

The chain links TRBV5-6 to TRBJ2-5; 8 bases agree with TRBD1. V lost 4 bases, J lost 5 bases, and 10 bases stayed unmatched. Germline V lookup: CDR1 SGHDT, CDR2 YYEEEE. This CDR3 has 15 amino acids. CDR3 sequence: CASSRPNTGGETQYF. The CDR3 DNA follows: TGTGCCAGCAGCCGACCCAATACAGGGGGTGAGACCCAGTACTTC.

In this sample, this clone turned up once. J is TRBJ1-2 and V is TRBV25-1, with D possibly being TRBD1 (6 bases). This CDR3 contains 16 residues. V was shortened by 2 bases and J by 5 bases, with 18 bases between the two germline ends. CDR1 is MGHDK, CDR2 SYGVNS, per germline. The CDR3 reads CASSEGAEGTFYGYTF. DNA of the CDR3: TGTGCCAGCAGTGAAGGGGCGGAAGGGACATTTTATGGCTACACCTTC.

The CDR3 spells CASSPARTGREAFF. DNA of the CDR3: TGTGCCAGCTCACCCGCGAGGACAGGCCGGGAAGCTTTCTTT. This chain connects TRBV18 to TRBJ1-1, with 7 bases identical to TRBD1. Per germline, CDR1 KGHSH and CDR2 LQKENI. CDR3 length equals 14 residues. Unmatched junction bases numbered 9, after V lost 3 bases and J lost 8 bases.

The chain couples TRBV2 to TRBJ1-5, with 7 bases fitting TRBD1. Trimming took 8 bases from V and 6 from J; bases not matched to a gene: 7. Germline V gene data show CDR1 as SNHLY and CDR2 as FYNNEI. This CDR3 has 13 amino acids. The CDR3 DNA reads TGTGCCAGCGGGGAACAGGGGCCTCAGCCCCAGCATTTT. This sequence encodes CASGEQGPQPQHF.

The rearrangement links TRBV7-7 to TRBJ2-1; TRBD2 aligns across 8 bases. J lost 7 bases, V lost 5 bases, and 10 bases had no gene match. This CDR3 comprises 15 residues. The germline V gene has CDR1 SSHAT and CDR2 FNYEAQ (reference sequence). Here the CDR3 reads CASSTGAGGNNEQFF. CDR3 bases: TGTGCCAGCAGCACTGGCGCGGGGGGCAATAATGAGCAGTTCTTC.

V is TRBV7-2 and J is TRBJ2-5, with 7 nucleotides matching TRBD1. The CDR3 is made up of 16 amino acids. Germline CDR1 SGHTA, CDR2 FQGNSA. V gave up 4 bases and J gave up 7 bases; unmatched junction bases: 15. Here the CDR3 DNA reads TGTGCCAGCAGCTCCACGGCCGGGACAGTCACCAGGACCCAGTACTTC. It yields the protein CASSSTAGTVTRTQYF.